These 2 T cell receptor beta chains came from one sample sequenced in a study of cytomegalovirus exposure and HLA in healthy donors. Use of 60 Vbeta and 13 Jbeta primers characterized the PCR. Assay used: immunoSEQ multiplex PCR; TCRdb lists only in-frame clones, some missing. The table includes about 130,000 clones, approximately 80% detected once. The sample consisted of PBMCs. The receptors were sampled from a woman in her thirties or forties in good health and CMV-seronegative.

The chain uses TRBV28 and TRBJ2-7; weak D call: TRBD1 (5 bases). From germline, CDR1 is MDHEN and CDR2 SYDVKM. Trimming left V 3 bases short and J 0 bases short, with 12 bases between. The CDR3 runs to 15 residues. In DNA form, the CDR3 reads TGTGCCAGCAGTTTCTCAGGGCTTAGCTCCTACGAGCAGTACTTC. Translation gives CASSFSGLSSYEQYF.

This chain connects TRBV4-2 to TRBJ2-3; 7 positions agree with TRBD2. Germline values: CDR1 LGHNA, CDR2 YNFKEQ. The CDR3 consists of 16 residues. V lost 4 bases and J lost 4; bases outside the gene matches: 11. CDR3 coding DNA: TGTGCCAGCAGCCGTCAGACTAGCCCCGGTTCAGATACGCAGTATTTT. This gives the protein CASSRQTSPGSDTQYF.